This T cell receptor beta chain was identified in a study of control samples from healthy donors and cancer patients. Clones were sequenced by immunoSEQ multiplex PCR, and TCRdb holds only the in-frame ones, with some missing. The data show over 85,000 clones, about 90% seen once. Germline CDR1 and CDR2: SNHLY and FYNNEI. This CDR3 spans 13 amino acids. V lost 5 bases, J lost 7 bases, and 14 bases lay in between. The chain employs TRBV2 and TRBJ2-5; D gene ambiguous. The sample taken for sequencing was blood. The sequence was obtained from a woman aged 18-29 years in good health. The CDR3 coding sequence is TGTGCCAGCAGTAGACCTAATGTAACGACCCAGTACTTC. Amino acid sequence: CASSRPNVTTQYF.